Listed below are T cell receptor beta chains from one sample, sequenced in a study of blood T cells in healthy people across ages. TCRdb independently ran MiXCR on the 5' RACE reads; one entry per CDR3 protein. Altogether around 780,000 distinct CDR3 sequences are present, roughly 26% being singletons, with the ten largest covering under 3%. The data also belong to a second study, concerning T cells of mothers and their children.

Sequencing was performed on blood. The receptors shown here come from a boy aged 5-17 years in good health. CDR3s include the opening cysteine and the closing phenylalanine or tryptophan. D genes are given only for firm matches. Clone size is shown for a subset of rows, as once, few, many or a class of expanded clone.

v_call: TRBV5-1; d_call: -; j_call: TRBJ2-5; clone_size: -; cdr3_nt: TGCGCCAGCAGCCAAGGAGGTAGCCGATTACAAGAGACCCAGTACTTC; cdr3_aa: CASSQGGSRLQETQYF
v_call: TRBV6-5; d_call: -; j_call: TRBJ1-6; clone_size: -; cdr3_nt: TGTGCCAGCAGGGACATCTTTAATTCACCCCTCCACTTT; cdr3_aa: CASRDIFNSPLHF
v_call: TRBV10-3; d_call: -; j_call: TRBJ2-7; clone_size: -; cdr3_nt: TGTGCCATCAGTGAGTGGGTTAGTGGCGGCGAGCAGTGCTTC; cdr3_aa: CAISEWVSGGEQCF
v_call: TRBV12-3/TRBV12-4; d_call: -; j_call: TRBJ2-6; clone_size: few; cdr3_nt: TGTGCCAGCGCCAGGGGTGACGTCCTGACTTTC; cdr3_aa: CASARGDVLTF
v_call: TRBV7-9; d_call: -; j_call: TRBJ1-2; clone_size: few; cdr3_nt: TGTGCCAGCAGCTTAGGAGCGGGTGCCTACACCTTC; cdr3_aa: CASSLGAGAYTF
v_call: TRBV6-4; d_call: TRBD2; j_call: TRBJ2-5; clone_size: -; cdr3_nt: TGTGCCAGCAGTTTTGTGGGACTAGCGGGGAGAGAGACCCAGTACTTC; cdr3_aa: CASSFVGLAGRETQYF
v_call: TRBV7-9; d_call: TRBD1; j_call: TRBJ1-4; clone_size: few; cdr3_nt: TGTGCCAGCAGCTTCGGGGGGACAGCCGCAACTAATGAAAAACTGTTTTTT; cdr3_aa: CASSFGGTAATNEKLFF
v_call: TRBV7-3; d_call: TRBD1; j_call: TRBJ1-4; clone_size: -; cdr3_nt: TGTGCCAGCAGCTTAACAGGGGGCATTGATGAAAAACTGTTTTTT; cdr3_aa: CASSLTGGIDEKLFF
v_call: TRBV28; d_call: -; j_call: TRBJ2-7; clone_size: -; cdr3_nt: TGTGCCAGCAGTTTATGGGGCAGGGACAAGGACTTC; cdr3_aa: CASSLWGRDKDF
v_call: TRBV29-1; d_call: -; j_call: TRBJ1-4; clone_size: -; cdr3_nt: TGCAGCGTTCTGGGCGTTCAGACTAATGAAAAACTGTTTTTT; cdr3_aa: CSVLGVQTNEKLFF
v_call: TRBV13; d_call: TRBD1; j_call: TRBJ2-1; clone_size: -; cdr3_nt: TGTGCCAGCAGCTGGGGACAGGGGGCAGGAAATGAGCAGTTCTTC; cdr3_aa: CASSWGQGAGNEQFF